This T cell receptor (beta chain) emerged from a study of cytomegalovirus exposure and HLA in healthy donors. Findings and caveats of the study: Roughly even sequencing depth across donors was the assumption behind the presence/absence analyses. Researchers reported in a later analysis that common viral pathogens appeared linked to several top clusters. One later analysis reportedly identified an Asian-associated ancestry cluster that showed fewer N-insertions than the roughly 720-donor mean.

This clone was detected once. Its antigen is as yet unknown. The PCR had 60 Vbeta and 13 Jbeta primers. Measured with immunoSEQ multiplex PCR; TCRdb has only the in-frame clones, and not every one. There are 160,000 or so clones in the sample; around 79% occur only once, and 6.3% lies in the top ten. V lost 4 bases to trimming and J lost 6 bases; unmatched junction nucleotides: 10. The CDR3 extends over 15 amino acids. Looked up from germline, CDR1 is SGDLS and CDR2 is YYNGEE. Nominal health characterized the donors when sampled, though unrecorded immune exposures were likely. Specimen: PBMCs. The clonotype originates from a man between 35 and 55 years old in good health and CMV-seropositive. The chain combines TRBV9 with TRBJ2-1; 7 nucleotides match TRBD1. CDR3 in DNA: TGTGCCAGCAGCCCTCGAGGGACAGCCGGCAATGAGCAGTTCTTC. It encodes CASSPRGTAGNEQFF. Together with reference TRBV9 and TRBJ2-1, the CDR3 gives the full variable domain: DSGVTQTPKHLITATGQRVTLRCSPRSGDLSVYWYQQSLDQGLQFLIQYYNGEERAKGNILERFSAQQFPDLHSELNLSSLELGDSALYFCASSPRGTAGNEQFFGPGTRLTVL.